This T cell receptor beta chain is from a study of human T cells and chemical hapten exposure. Study-wide results and caveats: TCRs exceeding a frequency of 1 in 1000 stayed unchanged under DPC sensitization.

The time point denotes: patch test 3, about 24 weeks after DPC sensitization. Noted treatment: therapeutic diphenylcyclopropenone sensitization with weekly scalp DPC. TCRdb analysed the RACE reads with MiXCR anew, one entry per CDR3 protein. The table has about 120,000 distinct CDR3 sequences, about 11% seen once. There are many counts of this clonotype. What it binds is not known. V shed 6 bases and J shed 2 bases, with 13 bases lying between them. The CDR3 covers 14 residues. From germline, CDR1 is MNHEY and CDR2 SVGAGI. The chain has TRBV6-5 and TRBJ1-2; possibly TRBD1 for D (5 bases). The sequence was obtained from a woman aged 45-65 years with alopecia areata. Some clones in this sample may be carry-over from other donors' samples. This specimen was whole blood, taken in connection with sensitization to the hapten diphenylcyclopropenone (DPC). Here the CDR3 DNA reads TGTGCCAGCAGGGATGGGGGATCCAACTATGGCTACACCTTC. Translation gives CASRDGGSNYGYTF.